These 8 T cell receptor beta chains were sequenced from one sample in a study of blood T cells in healthy people across ages. A second PCR, run for roughly 7 to 11 cycles, used a sample-barcoded 5' primer plus a J-beta primer mix. Via MiXCR, TCRdb re-called the 5' RACE reads, giving one row per CDR3 protein. The data show over 1,200,000 distinct CDR3 sequences, approximately 59% seen once. Sequencing used blood. These receptors were collected from a man aged 18 to 29 in good health.

V is TRBV20-1 and J is TRBJ1-1; D call uncertain. CDR3 length equals 12 residues. Trimming shortened V by 3 bases and J by 4 bases, and 9 bases separated the two germline ends. Germline V gene data show CDR1 as DFQATT and CDR2 as SNEGSKA (reference sequence). The DNA of the CDR3 is TGCAGTGCTAGCACTGGGTTCACTGAAGCTTTCTTT. Translating it yields CSASTGFTEAFF.

The chain has TRBV21-1 and TRBJ2-1; TRBD1 is taken as the D call from the table, unchecked against the DNA. TRBV21-1 is noted as a pseudogene. The CDR3 is 18 residues long. The DNA of the CDR3 is TGTGCCAGCAGCAAAGTATCTGATGCCGGGACATACTACAATGAGCAGTTCTTC. Its protein is CASSKVSDAGTYYNEQFF.

The V and J genes are TRBV6-5 and TRBJ2-7, with D tentatively TRBD1 (6 bases). This CDR3 has 14 amino acids. CDR1 and CDR2 (germline): MNHEY, SVGAGI. Trimming shortened V by 5 bases and J by 3 bases, and 14 bases separated the two germline ends. This CDR3 reads CASSQLQGGYEQYF. CDR3 nucleotides: TGTGCCAGCAGTCAGCTACAGGGTGGCTACGAGCAGTACTTC.

This rearrangement joins TRBV11-2 to TRBJ2-1; D possibly corresponds to TRBD2 (5 bases). The CDR3 contains 15 residues. Germline V lookup: CDR1 SGHAT, CDR2 FQNNGV. V lost 1 base to trimming and J lost 4 bases, with 11 bases between them. The CDR3 sequence is CASSLVAGLYNEQFF. The CDR3 DNA reads TGTGCCAGCAGCTTAGTCGCGGGCTTATACAATGAGCAGTTCTTC.

This sequence joins TRBV20-1 and TRBJ2-7, with a weak D call TRBD2 (7 bases). Near its end, the DNA agrees better with TRBJ2-5, so the J call may be wrong. The germline V gene encodes CDR1 DFQATT and CDR2 SNEGSKA (reference sequence). CDR3 length: 13 residues. CDR3 protein: CSAAEGGDETQYF. The CDR3 nucleotides are TGCAGTGCCGCGGAGGGGGGGGACGAGACCCAGTACTTC.

This clonotype was observed a few times. The chain joins TRBV29-1 to TRBJ2-7; unclear D gene. Germline CDR1 and CDR2: SQVTM and ANQGSEA. V was shortened by 4 bases and J by 3 bases, with 10 bases between the two germline ends. The CDR3 has 12 amino acids. CDR3 region: CSVGVGSYEQYF. Here the CDR3 DNA reads TGCAGCGTTGGGGTGGGCAGCTACGAGCAGTACTTC.

V usage is TRBV11-3 and J usage is TRBJ2-1; TRBD2 matches 9 bases. The CDR3 is 17 amino acids. The germline V gene encodes CDR1 SGHNT and CDR2 YENEEA. With V trimmed by 1 base and J by 10 bases, 14 bases remained unmatched. The chain's CDR3 is CASSLVPLLAGAWEQFF. CDR3 sequence (DNA): TGTGCCAGCAGCTTAGTACCGTTATTAGCGGGAGCATGGGAGCAGTTCTTC.

The J gene is TRBJ2-1, the V gene TRBV10-3; D gene unclear. Germline CDR1 is ENHRY and CDR2 is SYGVKD. The CDR3 runs 13 residues. Trimming removed 3 bases from V and 8 bases from J, with 11 bases in between. The CDR3 nucleotides read TGTGCCATCAGTGACACACCTTCGGATGAGCAGTTCTTC. Protein sequence: CAISDTPSDEQFF.